The 3 T cell receptor beta chains presented below share a single source sample, sequenced in a study of human T cells and chemical hapten exposure. TCRdb reprocessed the RACE reads with MiXCR, giving one entry per CDR3 protein. In the table there are about 120,000 distinct CDR3 sequences, approximately 15% of which are singletons. Time point denoted: patch test 1, 2 weeks after DPC sensitization. The treatment was: therapeutic diphenylcyclopropenone sensitization with weekly scalp DPC. This sample comprised whole blood, obtained in connection with sensitization to the hapten diphenylcyclopropenone (DPC). The receptors come from a man younger than 35 with alopecia areata. Some clones in this sample may be carry-over from other donors' samples.

Ten or more counts support this clonotype. The CDR3 loop is CASSELGQGMSNEQFF. The CDR3 nucleotides are TGTGCCAGCAGTGAATTGGGACAGGGAATGTCCAATGAGCAGTTCTTC. The J gene is TRBJ2-1, the V gene TRBV6-1; 9 bases line up with TRBD1. The CDR3 has 16 amino acids. In germline, CDR1 is MNHNS, CDR2 SASEGT. The V gene end was trimmed by 2 bases and the J gene end by 6 bases; junction bases not matched to a gene: 8.

This clonotype was counted only a few times. This sequence joins TRBV4-1 and TRBJ1-2; perhaps TRBD1 as D (6 bases). Germline CDR1 MGHRA, CDR2 YSYEKL. The CDR3 loop spans 16 amino acids. V dropped 4 bases and J dropped 3 bases, with 18 bases sitting between them. In DNA form, the CDR3 reads TGCGCCAGCAGCCCAGAGGTTACAGGGCCTGACTATGGCTACACCTTC. Its translation: CASSPEVTGPDYGYTF.

This chain links TRBV28 with TRBJ2-7; 7 nucleotides line up with TRBD1. From germline, CDR1 is MDHEN and CDR2 SYDVKM. The CDR3 is made up of 13 amino acids. The V gene end was trimmed by 6 bases and the J gene end by 1 base; junction bases not matched to a gene: 3. The CDR3 DNA reads as TGTGCCAGCAGGGAGGACAGGTCCTACGAGCAGTACTTC. Its protein is CASREDRSYEQYF.